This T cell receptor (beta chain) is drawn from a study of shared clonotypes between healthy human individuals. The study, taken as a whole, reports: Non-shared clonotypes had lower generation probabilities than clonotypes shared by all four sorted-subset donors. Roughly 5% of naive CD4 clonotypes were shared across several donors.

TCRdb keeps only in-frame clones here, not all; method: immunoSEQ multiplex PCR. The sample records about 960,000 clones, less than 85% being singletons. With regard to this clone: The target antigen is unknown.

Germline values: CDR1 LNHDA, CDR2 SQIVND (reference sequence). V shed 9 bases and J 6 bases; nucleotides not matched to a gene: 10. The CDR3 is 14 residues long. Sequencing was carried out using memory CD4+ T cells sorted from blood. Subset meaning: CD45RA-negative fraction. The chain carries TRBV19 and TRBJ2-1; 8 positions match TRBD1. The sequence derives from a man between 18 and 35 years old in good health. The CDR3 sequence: CASQRQGRINEQFF. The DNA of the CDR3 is TGTGCCAGCCAGAGACAGGGGAGGATCAATGAGCAGTTCTTC.